One and the same sample provided the 13 T cell receptor beta chains below, sequenced in a study of CD4 T cells in relation to SARS-CoV-2 and coronaviruses. CD4+ T cells from unexposed donors were obtained before the COVID-19 pandemic (2011-2018). Isolation of CD4+ T cells took place after roughly nine days in culture. These receptors' targets are unknown. TCRdb keeps only in-frame clones here, not all; method: immunoSEQ multiplex PCR. The sample yields roughly 20,000 clones, just over 75% seen once. The sample was CD4+ T cells from PBMCs, cultured in vitro. The receptors originated from a human donor in good health.

This sequence joins TRBV6-5 and TRBJ2-5; 7 bases line up with TRBD2. CDR1 is MNHEY and CDR2 is SVGAGI in the germline V gene. The CDR3 is 13 residues long. V lost 9 bases and J lost 2; bases outside the gene matches: 6. This CDR3 reads CASGRGWQETQYF. Written as DNA, the CDR3 is TGTGCCAGTGGGAGGGGATGGCAAGAGACCCAGTACTTC.

V gene TRBV7-9 combines with J gene TRBJ2-1, with 7 nucleotides matching TRBD2. Germline loops: CDR1 SEHNR, CDR2 FQNEAQ (reference sequence). Trimming cost V 5 bases and J 8 bases; bases outside gene matches: 12. The CDR3 runs 15 residues. CDR3 nucleotides: TGTGCCAGCAGCCCGACTAGCCATATCAGGGATGAGCAGTTCTTC. It specifies CASSPTSHIRDEQFF.

This CDR3 reads CASSQDTGTGDRNGYTF. In DNA form, the CDR3 reads TGTGCCAGCAGCCAAGATACCGGGACAGGGGATAGAAATGGCTACACCTTC. The chain combines TRBV4-2 with TRBJ1-2, with 10 bases identical to TRBD1. J lost 6 bases, V lost 0 bases, and 10 bases had no gene match. The CDR3 covers 17 residues. Germline CDR1 and CDR2: LGHNA and YNFKEQ.

The rearrangement joins TRBV6-5 to TRBJ2-3, with 11 positions matching TRBD2. The CDR3 is 16 amino acids. Germline lookup yields CDR1 MNHEY and CDR2 SVGAGI. Trimming cost V 4 bases and J 6 bases; bases outside gene matches: 9. The CDR3 coding sequence is TGTGCCAGCAGTTTAAACCTAGCGGGAGGTGAGGATACGCAGTATTTT. This codes for CASSLNLAGGEDTQYF.

CDR3 sequence reads: CASSLGRQGGGYTF. The CDR3 coding sequence is TGTGCCAGCAGCTTGGGAAGACAGGGGGGTGGCTACACCTTC. V is TRBV7-2 and J is TRBJ1-2; 9 positions agree with TRBD1. The J segment lost 7 bases and the V segment lost 3 bases, leaving 6 bases of the junction unmatched. The CDR3 spans 14 residues. Germline values: CDR1 SGHTA, CDR2 FQGNSA. Combining the CDR3 with reference TRBV7-2 and TRBJ1-2 gives the whole variable domain GAGVSQSPSNKVTEKGKDVELRCDPISGHTALYWYRQSLGQGLEFLIYFQGNSAPDKSGLPSDRFSAERTGGSVSTLTIQRTQQEDSAVYLCASSLGRQGGGYTFGSGTRLTVV.

This chain links TRBV7-9 with TRBJ1-5; D call uncertain. Trimming cost V 7 bases and J 5 bases, with 9 bases left between them. In germline, CDR1 is SEHNR, CDR2 FQNEAQ (reference sequence). The CDR3 has 12 residues. DNA for the CDR3: TGTGCCAGCAACCCGCCGGATCAGCCCCAGCATTTT. It translates to CASNPPDQPQHF.

The V call is TRBV5-1, the J call TRBJ2-1; 14 positions match TRBD2. This CDR3 is 14 amino acids long. Germline CDR1 SGHRS, CDR2 YFSETQ. V trimming: 7 bases; J trimming: 8 bases; junction bases outside the gene matches: 5. The CDR3 DNA reads as TGCGCCAGCCAGGGACTAGCGGGAGAGGATGAGCAGTTCTTC. Its protein product is CASQGLAGEDEQFF. Combining the CDR3 with reference TRBV5-1 and TRBJ2-1 gives the whole variable domain KAGVTQTPRYLIKTRGQQVTLSCSPISGHRSVSWYQQTPGQGLQFLFEYFSETQRNKGNFPGRFSGRQFSNSRSEMNVSTLELGDSALYLCASQGLAGEDEQFFGPGTRLTVL.

This clone was seen only once. CDR3 residues: CSAGTSYADTQYF. CDR3 nucleotide sequence: TGCAGCGCCGGGACTAGCTACGCAGATACGCAGTATTTT. The V and J genes are TRBV29-1 and TRBJ2-3; the match to TRBD2 covers 9 bases. The V segment lost 7 bases and the J segment 4 bases; nucleotides outside the gene matches: 6. In germline, CDR1 is SQVTM, CDR2 ANQGSEA. This CDR3 is built from 13 residues.

A single count supports this clone. The chain recombines TRBV13 with TRBJ2-5, with 9 bases that match TRBD1. The V and J ends lost 5 bases and 5 bases, in that order; junction bases with no gene match: 3. Germline loops: CDR1 PRHDT, CDR2 FYEKMQ (reference sequence). The CDR3 totals 13 residues. The chain's CDR3 is CASSPGQGETQYF. In DNA, the CDR3 is TGTGCCAGCAGCCCGGGACAGGGCGAGACCCAGTACTTC.

The chain links TRBV27 to TRBJ2-1; no clear D. Germline loops: CDR1 MNHEY, CDR2 SMNVEV (reference sequence). Trimming shortened V by 2 bases and J by 4 bases, and 12 bases separated the two germline ends. This CDR3 comprises 15 residues. The DNA for the CDR3 is TGTGCCAGCAGTTTAAGGTCCCGCCCTTACAATGAGCAGTTCTTC. Translated: CASSLRSRPYNEQFF.

The chain combines TRBV7-3 with TRBJ2-2; D is unresolved. Germline CDR1 and CDR2: SGHTA and FQGTGA. Trimming removed 2 bases from V and 5 bases from J, with 15 bases in between. The CDR3 is made up of 16 amino acids. CDR3 amino acids: CASSLSVTRRTGELFF. The CDR3, as DNA: TGTGCCAGCAGCTTATCCGTCACGAGGCGGACCGGGGAGCTGTTTTTT.

The chain is built from TRBV19 and TRBJ2-7; D possibly corresponds to TRBD1 (5 bases). Trimming removed 4 bases at V and 6 bases at J, with 13 bases between. Germline V gene data show CDR1 as LNHDA and CDR2 as SQIVND (reference sequence). CDR3 size: 13 residues. This chain's CDR3 is CASSKTGSGEQYF. The CDR3 DNA sequence: TGTGCCAGTAGTAAAACAGGTTCAGGCGAGCAGTACTTC.

This rearrangement joins TRBV30 to TRBJ2-6; D call uncertain. Germline values: CDR1 GTSNPN, CDR2 SVGIG (reference sequence). The CDR3 is 14 amino acids. The germline V and J ends were trimmed by 3 bases and 0 bases, with 6 bases remaining between them. The CDR3, as DNA: TGTGCCTGGAGGGCGTCCTCTGGGGCCAACGTCCTGACTTTC. This translates into CAWRASSGANVLTF.